A single sample is the source of the 7 T cell receptor beta chains below, sequenced in a study of cytomegalovirus exposure and HLA in healthy donors. The PCR had 60 Vbeta and 13 Jbeta primers. Profiling relied on immunoSEQ multiplex PCR, and the TCRdb table lists in-frame clones only, not all of them. The sample has some 120,000 clones, roughly 70% seen once. The sample comprised PBMCs. The receptor set was obtained from a woman aged 40 to 50 in good health and CMV-seropositive.

This clone was recorded once. The chain is built from TRBV4-2 and TRBJ2-2; D is perhaps TRBD1 (6 bases). Per germline, CDR1 LGHNA and CDR2 YNFKEQ. CDR3 size: 16 residues. V was clipped by 0 bases and J by 5 bases, with 13 bases between them. The CDR3 DNA sequence: TGTGCCAGCAGCCAAGATCCACAGGGCAGGACCGGGGAGCTGTTTTTT. Protein sequence: CASSQDPQGRTGELFF.

This clone was detected a few times. The chain has TRBV5-1 and TRBJ1-4; a possible D gene is TRBD1 (5 bases). The length of the CDR3 is 16 residues. Germline V gives CDR1 SGHRS, CDR2 YFSETQ. V was cut by 5 bases and J by 6 bases, with 20 bases left in between. CDR3 bases: TGCGCCAGCAGGCTGGCCGTCGGGGGGAGAGATGAAAAACTGTTTTTT. The encoded protein is CASRLAVGGRDEKLFF.

This clone was seen a handful of times. The chain employs TRBV6-5 and TRBJ1-5; TRBD1 is a possible D gene (6 bases). Per the germline V gene, CDR1 is MNHEY and CDR2 is SVGAGI. This CDR3 spans 15 amino acids. Trimming pared 2 bases from V and 2 bases from J, leaving 10 bases between. The CDR3 region has the DNA TGTGCCAGCAGTTACGAGGCAGGGGGCAATCAGCCCCAGCATTTT. Translating it yields CASSYEAGGNQPQHF.

The V and J genes are TRBV6-5 and TRBJ2-1; TRBD1 agrees at 7 bases. The CDR3 length is 15 residues. CDR1 MNHEY and CDR2 SVGAGI come from the germline V gene. V shed 4 bases and J 4 bases; nucleotides not matched to a gene: 7. CDR3 sequence reads: CASSLTGASYNEQFF. CDR3 DNA sequence: TGTGCCAGCAGTTTAACAGGGGCATCTTACAATGAGCAGTTCTTC.

The chain couples TRBV4-3 to TRBJ2-4; 7 bases match TRBD2. The CDR3 runs 15 residues. Trimming at V came to 3 bases and at J to 3 bases, leaving 5 bases not matched to a gene. Germline values: CDR1 LGHNA, CDR2 YSLEER. The CDR3 reads CASSQTRDYKNIQYF. In nucleotides, the CDR3 is TGCGCCAGCAGCCAGACAAGGGACTACAAAAACATTCAGTACTTC.

The V and J genes are TRBV7-2 and TRBJ1-2, with a weak D call TRBD1 (6 bases). CDR1 and CDR2 from the germline V gene are SGHTA and FQGNSA. The germline V and J ends were trimmed by 0 bases and 0 bases, with 14 bases remaining between them. The CDR3 sequence is 17 residues long. This chain's CDR3 is CASSLAFWTESNYGYTF. DNA of the CDR3: TGTGCCAGCAGCTTAGCTTTTTGGACAGAGTCTAACTATGGCTACACCTTC.

V is TRBV28 and J is TRBJ1-2; TRBD1 agrees at 7 bases. This CDR3 comprises 14 residues. V shed 6 bases and J 2 bases; nucleotides not matched to a gene: 6. Germline CDR1 MDHEN, CDR2 SYDVKM. The CDR3 sequence: CASSQTTGNYGYTF. The DNA of the CDR3 is TGTGCCAGCAGCCAAACGACAGGGAACTATGGCTACACCTTC.